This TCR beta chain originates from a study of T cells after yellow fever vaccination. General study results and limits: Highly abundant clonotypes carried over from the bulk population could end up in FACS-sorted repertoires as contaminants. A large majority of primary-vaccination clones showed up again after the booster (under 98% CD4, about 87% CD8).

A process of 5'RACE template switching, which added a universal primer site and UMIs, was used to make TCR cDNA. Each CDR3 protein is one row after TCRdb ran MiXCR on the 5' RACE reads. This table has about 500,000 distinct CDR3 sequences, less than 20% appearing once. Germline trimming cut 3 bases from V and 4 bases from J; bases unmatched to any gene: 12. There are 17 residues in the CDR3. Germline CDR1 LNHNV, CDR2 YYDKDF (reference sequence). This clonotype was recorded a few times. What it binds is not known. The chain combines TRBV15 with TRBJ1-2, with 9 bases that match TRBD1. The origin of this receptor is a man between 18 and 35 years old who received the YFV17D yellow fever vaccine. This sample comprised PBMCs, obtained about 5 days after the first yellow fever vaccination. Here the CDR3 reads CATSRRQGDTLGYGYTF. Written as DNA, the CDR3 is TGTGCCACCAGCAGGAGACAGGGGGACACTTTAGGCTATGGCTACACCTTC.